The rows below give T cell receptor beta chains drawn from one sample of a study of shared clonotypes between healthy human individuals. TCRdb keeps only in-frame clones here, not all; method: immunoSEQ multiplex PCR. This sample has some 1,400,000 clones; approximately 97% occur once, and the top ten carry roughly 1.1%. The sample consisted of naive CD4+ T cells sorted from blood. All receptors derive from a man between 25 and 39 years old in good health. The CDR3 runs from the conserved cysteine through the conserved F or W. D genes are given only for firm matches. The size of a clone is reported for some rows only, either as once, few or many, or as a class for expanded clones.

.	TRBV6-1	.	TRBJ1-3	TGTGCCAGCAGTGAAACAACAGGGAAAGGAAACACCATATATTTT	CASSETTGKGNTIYF
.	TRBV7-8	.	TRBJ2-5	TGTGCCAGCAGCTTAGGCTTAGTAGACAGGCAAGAGACCCAGTACTTC	CASSLGLVDRQETQYF
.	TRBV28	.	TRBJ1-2	TGTGCCAGCAGGGAGGGCACAGGGAGTTATGGCTACACCTTC	CASREGTGSYGYTF
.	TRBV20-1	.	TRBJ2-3	TGCAGTGCTATGGTAGCGGATACGCAGTATTTT	CSAMVADTQYF
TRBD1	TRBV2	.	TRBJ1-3	TGTGCCAGCAGGCGGACAGGAGGCACCATATATTTT	CASRRTGGTIYF
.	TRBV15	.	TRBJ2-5	TGTGCCACCAGCAGAGATGGAGGTGTTGAGGGGGAGACCCAGTACTTC	CATSRDGGVEGETQYF
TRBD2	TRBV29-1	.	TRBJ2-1	TGCAGCGCCATACTAGCGACGCGTGGCAATGAGCAGTTCTTC	CSAILATRGNEQFF
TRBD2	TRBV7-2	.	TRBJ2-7	TGTGCCAGCAGCTACCTAGCGGGAGGGCTCTCCTACGAGCAGTACTTC	CASSYLAGGLSYEQYF
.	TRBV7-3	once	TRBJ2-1	TGTGCCAGCAGCCAAAAAGGGGTCGGGCTCTCCCAGCAGTTCTTC	CASSQKGVGLSQQFF
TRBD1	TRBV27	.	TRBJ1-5	TGTGCCAGCACCTCACTAACCGGGACAGGCATTAATCAGCCCCAGCATTTT	CASTSLTGTGINQPQHF
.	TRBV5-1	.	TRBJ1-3	TGCGCCAGCAGCTGGGGGGACATCGCCTCTGGAAACACCATATATTTT	CASSWGDIASGNTIYF
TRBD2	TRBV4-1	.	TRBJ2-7	TGCGCCAGCAGCCAAGATCCTCCGGCTAGCGGAGCCTACGAGCAGTACTTC	CASSQDPPASGAYEQYF
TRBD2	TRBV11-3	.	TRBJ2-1	TGTGCCAGCAGCCCATCCGCTAGCGGGGGGGCTGAGCAGTTCTTC	CASSPSASGGAEQFF
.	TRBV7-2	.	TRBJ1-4	TGTGCCAGCAGCCCCCGGAGGGCAACTAATGAAAAACTGTTTTTT	CASSPRRATNEKLFF
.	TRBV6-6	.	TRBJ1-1	TGTGCCAGCAAACAGGGTCGGGGTGAAGCTTTCTTT	CASKQGRGEAFF
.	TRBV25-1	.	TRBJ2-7	TGTGCCAGCAGTGGGGGGGCCTTGGAGGGCTACGAGCAGTACTTC	CASSGGALEGYEQYF
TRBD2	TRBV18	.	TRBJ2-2	TGTGCCAGCTCAACCCGAACTAGCGGGAGTTCCGGGGAGCTGTTTTTT	CASSTRTSGSSGELFF
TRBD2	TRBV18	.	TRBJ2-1	TGTGCCAGCTCACCAGGACTAGCGGGACCCAATGAGCAGTTCTTC	CASSPGLAGPNEQFF
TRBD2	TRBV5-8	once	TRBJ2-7	TGTGCCAGCAGCCCAAATCCTAGCGGAGCAACCTACGAGCAGTACTTC	CASSPNPSGATYEQYF
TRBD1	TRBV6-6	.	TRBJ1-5	TGTGCCAGCAGGGGGAGGACAGGCATTAGCAATCAGCCCCAGCATTTT	CASRGRTGISNQPQHF
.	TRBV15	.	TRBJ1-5	TGTGCCACCGCTCGACAGGCCCATCAGCCCCAGCATTTT	CATARQAHQPQHF
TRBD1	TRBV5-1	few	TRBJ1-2	TGCGCCAGCAGCAAGGACAGGGACTATGGCTACACCTTC	CASSKDRDYGYTF
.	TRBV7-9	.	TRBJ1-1	TGTGCCAGCATCCTCTCCCCGGGGGCATCTGAAGCTTTCTTT	CASILSPGASEAFF